This TCR beta chain is drawn from a study of blood T cells in healthy people across ages. This clonotype was recorded many times. Together with a sample-barcoded 5' primer, a J-beta primer mix was included in a second PCR lasting about 7 to 12 cycles. TCRdb used MiXCR to reprocess the 5' RACE reads, holding one entry per CDR3 protein. In the table there are roughly 730,000 distinct CDR3 sequences, just over 55% of which are singletons. Germline V CDR1 and CDR2: SGHRS, YFSETQ. This CDR3 is 14 amino acids long. V shed 0 bases and J shed 1 base, with 7 bases lying between them. This TCR was sampled from a man between 40 and 49 years old in good health. V is TRBV5-1 and J is TRBJ2-5; weak D call: TRBD1 (6 bases). The sequencing input was blood. CDR3 sequence: CASSLGTAQETQYF. The DNA for the CDR3 is TGCGCCAGCAGCTTGGGGACAGCCCAAGAGACCCAGTACTTC.